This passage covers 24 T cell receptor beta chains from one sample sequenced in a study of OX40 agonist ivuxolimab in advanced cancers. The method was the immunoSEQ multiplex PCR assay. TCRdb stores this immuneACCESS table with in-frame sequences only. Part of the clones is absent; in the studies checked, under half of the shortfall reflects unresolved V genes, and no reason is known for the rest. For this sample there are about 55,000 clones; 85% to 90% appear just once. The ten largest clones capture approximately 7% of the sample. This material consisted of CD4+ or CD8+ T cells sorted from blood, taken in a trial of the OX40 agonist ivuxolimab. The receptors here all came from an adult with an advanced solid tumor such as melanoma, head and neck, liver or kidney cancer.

This chain's CDR3 is CASSPIPSRGGAGEQFF. The CDR3 nucleotides read TGTGCCAGCAGCCCAATACCATCGCGGGGCGGAGCGGGTGAGCAGTTCTTC. The chain employs TRBV7-3 and TRBJ2-1; tentative D call: TRBD2 (6 bases). Trimming removed 5 bases from V and 9 bases from J, with 26 bases in between. Germline assignment: CDR1 SGHTA and CDR2 FQGTGA. The length of the CDR3 is 17 residues.

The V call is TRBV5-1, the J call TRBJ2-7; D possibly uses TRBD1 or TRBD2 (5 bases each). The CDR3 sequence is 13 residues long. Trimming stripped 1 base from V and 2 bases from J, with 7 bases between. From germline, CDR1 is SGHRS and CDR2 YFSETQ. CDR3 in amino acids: CASSLPGPYEQYF. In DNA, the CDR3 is TGCGCCAGCAGCTTGCCGGGGCCCTACGAGCAGTACTTC. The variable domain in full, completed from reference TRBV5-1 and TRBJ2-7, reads KAGVTQTPRYLIKTRGQQVTLSCSPISGHRSVSWYQQTPGQGLQFLFEYFSETQRNKGNFPGRFSGRQFSNSRSEMNVSTLELGDSALYLCASSLPGPYEQYFGPGTRLTVT.

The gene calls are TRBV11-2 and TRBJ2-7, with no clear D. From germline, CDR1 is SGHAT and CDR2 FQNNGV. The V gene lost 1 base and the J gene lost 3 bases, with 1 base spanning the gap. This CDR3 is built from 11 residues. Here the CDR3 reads CASSLVYEQYF. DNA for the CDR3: TGTGCCAGCAGCTTAGTCTACGAGCAGTACTTC.

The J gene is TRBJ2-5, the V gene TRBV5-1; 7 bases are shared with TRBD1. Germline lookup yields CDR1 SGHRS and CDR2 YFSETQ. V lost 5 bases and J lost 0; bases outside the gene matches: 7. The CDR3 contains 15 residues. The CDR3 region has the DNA TGCGCCAGCAGACCGGACAGGCTGTACCAAGAGACCCAGTACTTC. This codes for CASRPDRLYQETQYF.

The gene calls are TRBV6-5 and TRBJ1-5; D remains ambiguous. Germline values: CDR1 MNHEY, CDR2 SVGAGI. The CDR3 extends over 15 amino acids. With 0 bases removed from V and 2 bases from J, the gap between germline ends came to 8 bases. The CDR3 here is CASSYSTTGNQPQHF. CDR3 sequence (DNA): TGTGCCAGCAGTTACTCTACGACGGGCAATCAGCCCCAGCATTTT.

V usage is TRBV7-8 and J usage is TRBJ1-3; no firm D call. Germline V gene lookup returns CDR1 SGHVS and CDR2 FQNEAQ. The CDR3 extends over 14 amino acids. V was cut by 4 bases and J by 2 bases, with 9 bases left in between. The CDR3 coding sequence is TGTGCCAGCAGCTCGTCGGTTGCTGGAAACACCATATATTTT. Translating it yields CASSSSVAGNTIYF.

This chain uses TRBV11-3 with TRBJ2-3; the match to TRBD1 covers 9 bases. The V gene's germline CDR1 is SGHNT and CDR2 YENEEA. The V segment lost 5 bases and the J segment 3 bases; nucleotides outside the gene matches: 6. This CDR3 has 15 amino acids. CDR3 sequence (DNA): TGTGCCAGCAGCCCAGGGGACAGGGAGACAGATACGCAGTATTTT. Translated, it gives CASSPGDRETDTQYF.

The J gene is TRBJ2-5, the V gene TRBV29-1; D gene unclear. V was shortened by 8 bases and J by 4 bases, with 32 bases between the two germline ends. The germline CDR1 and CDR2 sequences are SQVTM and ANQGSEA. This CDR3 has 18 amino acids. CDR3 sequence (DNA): TGCAGCTCTTGGAACTTTGTCGTGGGCTCGATGCTCAGAGAGACCCAGTACTTC. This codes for CSSWNFVVGSMLRETQYF.

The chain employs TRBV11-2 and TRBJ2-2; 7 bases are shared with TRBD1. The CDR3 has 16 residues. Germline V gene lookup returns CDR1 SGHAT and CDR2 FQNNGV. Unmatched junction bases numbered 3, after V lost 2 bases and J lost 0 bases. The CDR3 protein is CASSLFDRANTGELFF. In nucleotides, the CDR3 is TGTGCCAGCAGCTTATTTGACAGGGCGAACACCGGGGAGCTGTTTTTT.

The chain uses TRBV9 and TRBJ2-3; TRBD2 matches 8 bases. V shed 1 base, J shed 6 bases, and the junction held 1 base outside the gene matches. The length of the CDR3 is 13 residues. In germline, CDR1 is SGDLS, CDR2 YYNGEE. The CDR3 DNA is TGTGCCAGCAGCGTATCGGGAGGGGATACGCAGTATTTT. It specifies CASSVSGGDTQYF.

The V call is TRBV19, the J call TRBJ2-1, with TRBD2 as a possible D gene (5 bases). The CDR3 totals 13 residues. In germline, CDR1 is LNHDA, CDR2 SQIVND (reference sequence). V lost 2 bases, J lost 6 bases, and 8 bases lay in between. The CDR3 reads CASSIRGFNEQFF. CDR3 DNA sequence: TGTGCCAGTAGTATACGGGGTTTCAATGAGCAGTTCTTC.

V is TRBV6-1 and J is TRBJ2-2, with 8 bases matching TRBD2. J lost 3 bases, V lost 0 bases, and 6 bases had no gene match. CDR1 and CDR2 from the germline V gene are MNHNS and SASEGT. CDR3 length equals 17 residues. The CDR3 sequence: CASSEARTSGYTGELFF. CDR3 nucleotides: TGTGCCAGCAGTGAAGCAAGAACTAGCGGATACACCGGGGAGCTGTTTTTT.

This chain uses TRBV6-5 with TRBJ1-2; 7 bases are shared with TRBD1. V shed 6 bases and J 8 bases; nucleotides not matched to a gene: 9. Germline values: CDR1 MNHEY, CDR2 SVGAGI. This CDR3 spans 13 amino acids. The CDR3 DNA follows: TGTGCCAGCAGGAGACAGGGAGGAGAAGGCTACACCTTC. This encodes CASRRQGGEGYTF.

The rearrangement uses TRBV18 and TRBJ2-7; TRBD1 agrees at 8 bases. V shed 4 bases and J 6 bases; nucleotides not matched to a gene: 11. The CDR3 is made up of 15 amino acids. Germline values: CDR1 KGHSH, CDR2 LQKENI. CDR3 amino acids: CASSLKGQGGGEQYF. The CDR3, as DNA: TGTGCCAGCTCACTCAAAGGACAGGGCGGTGGCGAGCAGTACTTC.

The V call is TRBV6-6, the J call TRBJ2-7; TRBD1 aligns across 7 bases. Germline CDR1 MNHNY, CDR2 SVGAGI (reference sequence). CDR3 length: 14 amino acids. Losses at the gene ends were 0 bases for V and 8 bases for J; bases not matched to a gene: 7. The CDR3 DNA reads TGTGCCAGCAGTTACTCCGGGGCAGGGGGTAAGCAGTACTTC. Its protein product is CASSYSGAGGKQYF.

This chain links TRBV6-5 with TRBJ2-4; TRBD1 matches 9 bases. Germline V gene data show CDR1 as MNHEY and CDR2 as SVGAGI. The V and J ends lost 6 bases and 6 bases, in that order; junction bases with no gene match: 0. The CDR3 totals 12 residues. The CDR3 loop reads CASRQGANIQYF. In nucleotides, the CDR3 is TGTGCCAGCAGACAGGGGGCAAACATTCAGTACTTC.

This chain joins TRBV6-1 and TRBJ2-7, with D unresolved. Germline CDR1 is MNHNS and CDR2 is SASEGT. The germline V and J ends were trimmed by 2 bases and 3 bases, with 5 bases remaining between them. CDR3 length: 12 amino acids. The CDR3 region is CASSEHLYEQYF. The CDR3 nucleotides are TGTGCCAGCAGTGAACACCTCTACGAGCAGTACTTC.

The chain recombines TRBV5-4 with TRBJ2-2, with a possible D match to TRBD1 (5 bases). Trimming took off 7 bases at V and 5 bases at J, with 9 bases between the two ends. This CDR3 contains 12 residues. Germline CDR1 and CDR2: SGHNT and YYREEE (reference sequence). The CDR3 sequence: CASGAGTGELFF. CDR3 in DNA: TGTGCCAGCGGGGCCGGGACCGGGGAGCTGTTTTTT.

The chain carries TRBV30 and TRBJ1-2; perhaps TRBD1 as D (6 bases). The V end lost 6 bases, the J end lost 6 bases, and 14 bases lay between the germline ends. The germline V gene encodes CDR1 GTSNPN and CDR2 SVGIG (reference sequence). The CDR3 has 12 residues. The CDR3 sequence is CACKTGSDGYTF. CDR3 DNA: TGTGCCTGCAAAACAGGGTCTGATGGCTACACCTTC.

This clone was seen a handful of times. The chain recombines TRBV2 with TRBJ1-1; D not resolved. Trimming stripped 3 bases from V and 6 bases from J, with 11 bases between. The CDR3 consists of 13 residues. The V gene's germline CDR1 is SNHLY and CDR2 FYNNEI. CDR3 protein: CASSDGTRAEAFF. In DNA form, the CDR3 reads TGTGCCAGCAGTGATGGTACGCGGGCTGAAGCTTTCTTT.

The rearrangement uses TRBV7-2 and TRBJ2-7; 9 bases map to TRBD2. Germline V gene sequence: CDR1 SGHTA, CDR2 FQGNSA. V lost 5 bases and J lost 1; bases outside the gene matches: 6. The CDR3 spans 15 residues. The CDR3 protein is CASSAGLAMSYEQYF. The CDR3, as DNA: TGTGCCAGCAGCGCCGGACTAGCGATGTCCTACGAGCAGTACTTC.

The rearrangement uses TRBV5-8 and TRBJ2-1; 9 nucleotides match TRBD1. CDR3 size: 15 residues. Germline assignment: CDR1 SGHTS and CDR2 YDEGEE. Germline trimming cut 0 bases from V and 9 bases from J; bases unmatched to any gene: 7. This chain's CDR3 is CASSLGGQGTGEQFF. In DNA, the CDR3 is TGTGCCAGCAGCTTGGGTGGACAGGGGACCGGTGAGCAGTTCTTC.

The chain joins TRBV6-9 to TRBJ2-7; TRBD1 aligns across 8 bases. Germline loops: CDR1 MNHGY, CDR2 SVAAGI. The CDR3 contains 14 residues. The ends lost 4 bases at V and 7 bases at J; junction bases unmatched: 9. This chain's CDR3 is CASSSRTGPREQYF. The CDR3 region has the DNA TGTGCCAGCAGTTCTAGGACAGGGCCGAGGGAGCAGTACTTC.

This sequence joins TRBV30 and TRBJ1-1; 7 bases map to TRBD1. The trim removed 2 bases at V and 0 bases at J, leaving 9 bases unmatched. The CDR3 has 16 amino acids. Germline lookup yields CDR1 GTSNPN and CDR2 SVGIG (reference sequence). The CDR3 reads CAWSPLAGGMNTEAFF. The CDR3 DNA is TGTGCCTGGAGTCCGTTGGCAGGGGGAATGAACACTGAAGCTTTCTTT.